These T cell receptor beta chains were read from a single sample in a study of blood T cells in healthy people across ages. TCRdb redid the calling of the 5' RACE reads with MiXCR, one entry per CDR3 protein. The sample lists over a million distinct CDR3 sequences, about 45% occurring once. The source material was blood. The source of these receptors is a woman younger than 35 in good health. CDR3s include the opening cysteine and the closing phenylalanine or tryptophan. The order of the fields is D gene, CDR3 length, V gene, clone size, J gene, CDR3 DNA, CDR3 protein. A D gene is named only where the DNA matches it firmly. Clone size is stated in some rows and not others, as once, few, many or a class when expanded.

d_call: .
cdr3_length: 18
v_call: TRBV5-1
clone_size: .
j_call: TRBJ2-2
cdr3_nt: TGCACCAGCAGCTTGTTGTCAAAGAGGGCTGCGAACACCGGGGAGCTGTTTTTT
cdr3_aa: CTSSLLSKRAANTGELFF

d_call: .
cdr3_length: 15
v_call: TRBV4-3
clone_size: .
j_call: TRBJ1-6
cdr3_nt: TGCGCCAGCAGCCAGCAACCGGGGGCAAATTCACCCCTCCACTTT
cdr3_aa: CASSQQPGANSPLHF

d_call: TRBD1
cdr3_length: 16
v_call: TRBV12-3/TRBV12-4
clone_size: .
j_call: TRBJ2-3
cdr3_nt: TGTGCCAGCAGTTTAGTAGACGGGACAGGGCGGAATACGCAGTATTTT
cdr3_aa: CASSLVDGTGRNTQYF

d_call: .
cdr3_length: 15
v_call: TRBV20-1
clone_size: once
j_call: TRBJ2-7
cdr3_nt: TGCAGTGCTAGAAGAGGGCGGGCCCGGGTGGGAGAGCAGTACTTC
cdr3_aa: CSARRGRARVGEQYF

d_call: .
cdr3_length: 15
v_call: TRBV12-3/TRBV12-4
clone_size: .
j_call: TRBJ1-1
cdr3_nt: TGTGCCAGCACTGGGGGGGCAGGGTTGGGGACTGAAGCTTTCTTT
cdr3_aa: CASTGGAGLGTEAFF

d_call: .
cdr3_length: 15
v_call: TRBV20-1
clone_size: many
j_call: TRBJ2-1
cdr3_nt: TGCAGTGCCGTCGACACTAGCATTTCGGGCCATGAGCAGTTCTTC
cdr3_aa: CSAVDTSISGHEQFF

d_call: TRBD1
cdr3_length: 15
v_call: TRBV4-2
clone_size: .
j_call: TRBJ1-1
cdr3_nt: TGTGCCAGCAGCCAGAAGGGACAGACTAACACTGAAGCTTTCTTT
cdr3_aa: CASSQKGQTNTEAFF

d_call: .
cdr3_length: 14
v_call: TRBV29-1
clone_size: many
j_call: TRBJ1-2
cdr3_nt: TGCAGCGTTGACAGGTTCCGGGCTAACTATGGCTACACCTTC
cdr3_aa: CSVDRFRANYGYTF

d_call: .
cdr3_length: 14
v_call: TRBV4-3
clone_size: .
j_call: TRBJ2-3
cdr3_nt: TGCGCCAGCAGCCAAGATGTCTACACAGATACGCAGTATTTT
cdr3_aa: CASSQDVYTDTQYF

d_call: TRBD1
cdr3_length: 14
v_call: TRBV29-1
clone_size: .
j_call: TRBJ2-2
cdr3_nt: TGCAGCGTCGACAGACAGGGGAACACCGGGGAGCTGTTTTTT
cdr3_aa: CSVDRQGNTGELFF

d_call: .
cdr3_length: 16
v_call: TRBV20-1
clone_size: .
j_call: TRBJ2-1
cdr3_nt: TGCAGTGCTAGAGGGGTGACTAGTTGGTATTACAATGAGCAGTTCTTC
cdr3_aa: CSARGVTSWYYNEQFF

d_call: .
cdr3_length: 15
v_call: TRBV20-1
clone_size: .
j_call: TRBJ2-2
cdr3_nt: TGCAGTGCTACAAGGCCATGGTCTGCGGGCGGGGAGCTGTTTTTT
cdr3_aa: CSATRPWSAGGELFF

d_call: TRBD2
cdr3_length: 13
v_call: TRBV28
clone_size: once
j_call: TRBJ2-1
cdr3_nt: TGTGCCAGCGGACGACTAGCGGGGGGTGAGCAGTTCTTC
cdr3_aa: CASGRLAGGEQFF

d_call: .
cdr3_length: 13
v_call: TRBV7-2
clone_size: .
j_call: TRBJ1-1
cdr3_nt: TGTGCCAGCCAGCTTAGGCAGCGAGCTGAAGCTTTCTTT
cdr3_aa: CASQLRQRAEAFF

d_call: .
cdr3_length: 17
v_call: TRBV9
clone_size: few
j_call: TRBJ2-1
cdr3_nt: TGTGCCAGCAGCCCATGGGGGGGCCTTAGCTCCTACAATGAGCAGTTCTTC
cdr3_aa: CASSPWGGLSSYNEQFF

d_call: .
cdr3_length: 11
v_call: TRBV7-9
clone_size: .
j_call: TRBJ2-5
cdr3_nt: TGTGCCAGCACCCCGCAAGAGACCCAGTACTTC
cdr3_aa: CASTPQETQYF

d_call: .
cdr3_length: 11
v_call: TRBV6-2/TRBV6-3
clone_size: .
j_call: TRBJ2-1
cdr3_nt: TGTGCCAGCAGTGACAGGAGTGAGCAGTTCTTC
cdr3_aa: CASSDRSEQFF

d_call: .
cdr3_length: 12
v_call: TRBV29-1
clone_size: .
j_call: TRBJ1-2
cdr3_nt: TGCAGCGTTGTGGGGGCGGACTATGGCTACACCTTC
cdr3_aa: CSVVGADYGYTF

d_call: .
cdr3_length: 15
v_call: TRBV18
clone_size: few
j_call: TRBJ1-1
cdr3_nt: TGTGCCAGCTCACTCCGGGGCAGGCGTAACACTGAAGCTTTCTTT
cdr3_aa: CASSLRGRRNTEAFF

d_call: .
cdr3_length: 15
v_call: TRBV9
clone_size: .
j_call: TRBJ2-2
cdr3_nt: TGTGCCAGCAGCGTATCAGGGGCGGTCACCGGGGAGCTGTTTTTT
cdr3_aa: CASSVSGAVTGELFF

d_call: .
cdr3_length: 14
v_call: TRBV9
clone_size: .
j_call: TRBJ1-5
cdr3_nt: TGTGCCAGCAGCGATTGGGGTCGAGATCAGCCCCAGCATTTT
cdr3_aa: CASSDWGRDQPQHF

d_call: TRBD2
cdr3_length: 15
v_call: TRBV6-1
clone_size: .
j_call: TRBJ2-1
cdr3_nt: TGTGCCAGCTCCCCCCAGGGTAGCGGGAACAATGAGCAGTTCTTC
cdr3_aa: CASSPQGSGNNEQFF

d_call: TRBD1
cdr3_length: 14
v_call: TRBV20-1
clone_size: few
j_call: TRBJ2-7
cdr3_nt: TGCAGTGCTAGGGGGGGACAGGGCATCCACGAGCAGTACTTC
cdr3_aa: CSARGGQGIHEQYF

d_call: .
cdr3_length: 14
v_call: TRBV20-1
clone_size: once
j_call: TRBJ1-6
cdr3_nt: TGCAGTGCTAGGGACAGAAAGAATAATTCACCCCTCCACTTT
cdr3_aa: CSARDRKNNSPLHF

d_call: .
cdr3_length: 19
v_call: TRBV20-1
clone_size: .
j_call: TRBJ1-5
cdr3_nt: TGCAGTGCTAGGGCTAGGGGGTGGGCAGGTCCGTATAGCAATCAGCCCCAGCATTTT
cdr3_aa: CSARARGWAGPYSNQPQHF

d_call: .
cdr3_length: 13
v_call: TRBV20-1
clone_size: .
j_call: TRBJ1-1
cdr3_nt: TGCAGTGGGGGGGAACCAACGAACACTGAAGCTTTCTTT
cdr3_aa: CSGGEPTNTEAFF

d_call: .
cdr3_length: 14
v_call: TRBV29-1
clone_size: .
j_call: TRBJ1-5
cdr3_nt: TGCAGCGTTGAAGACGCAGGGGTAGGACAGCCCCAGCATTTT
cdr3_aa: CSVEDAGVGQPQHF

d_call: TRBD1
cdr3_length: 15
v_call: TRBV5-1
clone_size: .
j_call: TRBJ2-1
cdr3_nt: TGCGCCAGCAGTTCGGGACAGGGAATTCGCAATGAGCAGTTCTTC
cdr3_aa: CASSSGQGIRNEQFF